This T cell receptor beta chain was documented in a study of T cell changes during pregnancy in multiple sclerosis. Measured with immunoSEQ multiplex PCR; TCRdb has only the in-frame clones, and not every one. The sample yields about 64,000 clones, roughly 92% seen once. This CDR3 is 15 amino acids long. V gave up 4 bases and J gave up 4 bases; unmatched junction bases: 5. CDR1 is SNHLY, CDR2 FYNNEI, per germline. This TCR came from a female donor with multiple sclerosis, enrolled in a pregnancy study. This rearrangement joins TRBV2 to TRBJ2-1; TRBD2 matches 9 bases. The material was peripheral blood, obtained in the second trimester of pregnancy. The CDR3 nucleotides are TGTGCCAGCAGTGGAGAGACTAGCGGTTACAATGAGCAGTTCTTC. It encodes CASSGETSGYNEQFF.